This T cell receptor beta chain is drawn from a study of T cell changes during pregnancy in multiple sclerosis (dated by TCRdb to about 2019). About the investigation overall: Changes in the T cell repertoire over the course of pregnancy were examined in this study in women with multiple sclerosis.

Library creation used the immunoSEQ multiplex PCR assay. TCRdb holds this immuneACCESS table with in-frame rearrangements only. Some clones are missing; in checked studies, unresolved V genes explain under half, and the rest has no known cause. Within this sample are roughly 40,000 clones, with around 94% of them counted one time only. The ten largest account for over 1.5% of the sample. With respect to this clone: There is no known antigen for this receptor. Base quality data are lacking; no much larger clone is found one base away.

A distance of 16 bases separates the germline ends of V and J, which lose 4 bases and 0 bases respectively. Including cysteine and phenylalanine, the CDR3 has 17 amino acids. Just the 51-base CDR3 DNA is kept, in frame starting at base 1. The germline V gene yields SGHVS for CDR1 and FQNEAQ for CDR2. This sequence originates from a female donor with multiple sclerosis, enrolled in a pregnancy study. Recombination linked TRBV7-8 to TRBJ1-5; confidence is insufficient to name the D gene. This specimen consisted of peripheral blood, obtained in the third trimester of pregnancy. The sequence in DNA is TGTGCCAGCAGCTCCGACCCCCTTCGGGGTAGCAATCAGCCCCAGCATTTT. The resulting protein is CASSSDPLRGSNQPQHF.